A selection of T cell receptor beta chains follows, all from one sample in a study of cytomegalovirus exposure and HLA in healthy donors. Some clones are missing from TCRdb's copy, which holds only in-frame ones; the method was immunoSEQ multiplex PCR. The sample includes 80,000 to 100,000 clones, around 80% seen only once; the top ten take less than 8%. Sequenced input: PBMCs. These receptor sequences come from a man aged 25 to 45 in good health and CMV-seronegative. Both conserved end residues are part of each CDR3. D genes are given only for firm matches. Some rows have no size entry. The others give once, few or many, or a class for an expanded clone.

D	V	length	J	size	CDR3	DNA
-	TRBV28	14	TRBJ2-2	-	CASSPSGRTGELFF	TGTGCCAGCAGTCCCAGCGGGCGCACCGGGGAGCTGTTTTTT
TRBD1	TRBV7-2	13	TRBJ2-5	-	CASSGTGAETQYF	TGTGCCAGCAGCGGGACAGGGGCAGAGACCCAGTACTTC
TRBD2	TRBV5-1	17	TRBJ2-7	-	CASSLDASGFSSYEQYF	TGCGCCAGCAGCTTGGACGCTAGCGGGTTCAGCTCCTACGAGCAGTACTTC
TRBD2	TRBV9	13	TRBJ2-3	once	CASKSGGSDTQYF	TGTGCCAGCAAGAGCGGGGGCTCAGATACGCAGTATTTT
-	TRBV27	13	TRBJ2-1	-	CASTLRAYNEQFF	TGTGCCAGCACCCTGCGAGCGTACAATGAGCAGTTCTTC
-	TRBV5-1	15	TRBJ2-2	once	CASSLAGHPTGELFF	TGCGCCAGCAGCTTGGCGGGACACCCAACCGGGGAGCTGTTTTTT
-	TRBV6-5	15	TRBJ1-1	once	CASSYSAGLNTEAFF	TGTGCCAGCAGTTACTCGGCAGGGTTGAACACTGAAGCTTTCTTT
TRBD1	TRBV4-3	16	TRBJ1-4	few	CASSQTKDRAREKLFF	TGCGCCAGCAGCCAAACGAAGGACAGGGCAAGAGAAAAACTGTTTTTT
TRBD2	TRBV14	14	TRBJ2-1	-	CASSLAGGRDEQFF	TGTGCCAGCAGCCTAGCGGGAGGGAGGGATGAGCAGTTCTTC
-	TRBV6-5	15	TRBJ2-7	-	CASSYGGAGGYEQYF	TGTGCCAGCAGTTACGGGGGGGCAGGGGGCTACGAGCAGTACTTC
-	TRBV7-2	14	TRBJ2-3	-	CASSLWTDTDTQYF	TGTGCCAGCAGCTTATGGACTGACACAGATACGCAGTATTTT
TRBD1	TRBV10-2	15	TRBJ1-1	few	CASRTQGASTLEAFF	TGCGCCAGCAGGACCCAGGGGGCTAGCACACTTGAAGCTTTCTTT
-	TRBV29-1	13	TRBJ2-1	-	CSARQALHNEQFF	TGCAGCGCCCGACAGGCGTTACACAATGAGCAGTTCTTC
TRBD1	TRBV5-1	14	TRBJ1-2	-	CASSQGQGLHGYTF	TGCGCCAGCAGCCAGGGACAGGGGTTGCATGGCTACACCTTC
-	TRBV5-1	13	TRBJ2-7	-	CASSLAELYEQYF	TGCGCCAGCAGCTTGGCCGAGTTATACGAGCAGTACTTC
TRBD2	TRBV19	15	TRBJ2-7	-	CASSISQRGYSEQYF	TGTGCCAGTAGTATATCCCAGCGGGGGTATTCCGAGCAGTACTTC
-	TRBV30	14	TRBJ1-2	-	CAWSVPPSNYGYTF	TGTGCCTGGAGTGTCCCCCCTTCTAACTATGGCTACACCTTC
TRBD2	TRBV27	16	TRBJ2-5	-	CASSPGTNRVGETQYF	TGTGCCAGCAGTCCGGGGACTAACCGGGTAGGGGAGACCCAGTACTTC
-	TRBV7-2	11	TRBJ2-1	-	CASSRLNEQFF	TGTGCCAGCAGCCGTCTCAATGAGCAGTTCTTC
TRBD2	TRBV2	21	TRBJ2-1	-	CASLYRRVVGASGRRDNEQFF	TGTGCCAGCCTATACAGACGGGTGGTTGGGGCTAGCGGGCGGAGGGACAATGAGCAGTTCTTC
-	TRBV6-4	13	TRBJ2-1	-	CASSDSSRDEQFF	TGTGCCAGCAGTGACTCCTCCAGGGATGAGCAGTTCTTC
-	TRBV27	15	TRBJ2-6	-	CASRSPGSGANVLTF	TGTGCCAGCCGCAGTCCCGGGTCTGGGGCCAACGTCCTGACTTTC
TRBD2	TRBV10-3	16	TRBJ2-1	-	CAISPGLADSYNEQFF	TGTGCCATCAGTCCAGGACTAGCGGACTCCTACAATGAGCAGTTCTTC
TRBD2	TRBV6-5	16	TRBJ2-1	few	CASSYSGGGKYNEQFF	TGTGCCAGCAGTTACTCGGGCGGGGGGAAGTACAATGAGCAGTTCTTC
-	TRBV30	16	TRBJ2-2	-	CAWRARGGLGTGELFF	TGTGCCTGGAGGGCCAGGGGAGGGCTTGGCACCGGGGAGCTGTTTTTT
-	TRBV5-6	14	TRBJ1-3	-	CASSLTGTGNTIYF	TGTGCCAGCAGCCTTACAGGGACTGGAAACACCATATATTTT
TRBD2	TRBV11-3	16	TRBJ2-1	once	CASSPIRGGSYNEQFF	TGTGCCAGCAGCCCCATACGCGGGGGCTCCTACAATGAGCAGTTCTTC
TRBD1	TRBV27	15	TRBJ1-6	-	CASRPTGGGNSPLHF	TGTGCCAGCAGGCCGACAGGGGGAGGCAATTCACCCCTCCACTTT
TRBD1	TRBV5-1	16	TRBJ2-5	-	CASSLAGTDNKETQYF	TGCGCCAGCAGCTTGGCCGGGACAGACAACAAAGAGACCCAGTACTTC
TRBD1	TRBV29-1	12	TRBJ2-7	-	CSAQGQGHEQYF	TGCAGCGCCCAGGGACAGGGCCACGAGCAGTACTTC
TRBD1	TRBV5-6	14	TRBJ2-7	-	CASSPTGTGNEQYF	TGTGCCAGCAGTCCAACCGGGACAGGGAACGAGCAGTACTTC
TRBD2	TRBV6-1	16	TRBJ2-7	-	CASSEAQGASGYEQYF	TGTGCCAGCAGTGAAGCGCAAGGGGCTAGCGGGTACGAGCAGTACTTC
-	TRBV6-5	15	TRBJ1-1	-	CASSYRSIMNTEAFF	TGTGCCAGCAGTTACAGGAGTATCATGAACACTGAAGCTTTCTTT
-	TRBV5-1	15	TRBJ2-7	-	CASSWDIRDKNEQYF	TGCGCCAGCAGCTGGGACATCCGGGACAAAAACGAGCAGTACTTC
-	TRBV5-1	16	TRBJ2-7	-	CASSLAAGLSSYEQYF	TGCGCCAGCAGCTTGGCGGCGGGGCTCAGCTCCTACGAGCAGTACTTC
-	TRBV7-9	17	TRBJ1-1	-	CASESRGDRSPNTEAFF	TGTGCCAGCGAAAGCCGGGGGGACCGTTCGCCGAACACTGAAGCTTTCTTT
-	TRBV6-1	15	TRBJ1-4	-	CASRNYFATNEKLFF	TGTGCCAGCCGAAACTACTTTGCAACTAATGAAAAACTGTTTTTT
-	TRBV10-3	13	TRBJ2-2	-	CAILKDYTGELFF	TGTGCCATCTTAAAGGACTACACCGGGGAGCTGTTTTTT
TRBD1	TRBV6-5	15	TRBJ1-5	-	CASSSRGQGEQPQHF	TGTGCCAGCAGTTCCAGGGGACAGGGGGAACAGCCCCAGCATTTT